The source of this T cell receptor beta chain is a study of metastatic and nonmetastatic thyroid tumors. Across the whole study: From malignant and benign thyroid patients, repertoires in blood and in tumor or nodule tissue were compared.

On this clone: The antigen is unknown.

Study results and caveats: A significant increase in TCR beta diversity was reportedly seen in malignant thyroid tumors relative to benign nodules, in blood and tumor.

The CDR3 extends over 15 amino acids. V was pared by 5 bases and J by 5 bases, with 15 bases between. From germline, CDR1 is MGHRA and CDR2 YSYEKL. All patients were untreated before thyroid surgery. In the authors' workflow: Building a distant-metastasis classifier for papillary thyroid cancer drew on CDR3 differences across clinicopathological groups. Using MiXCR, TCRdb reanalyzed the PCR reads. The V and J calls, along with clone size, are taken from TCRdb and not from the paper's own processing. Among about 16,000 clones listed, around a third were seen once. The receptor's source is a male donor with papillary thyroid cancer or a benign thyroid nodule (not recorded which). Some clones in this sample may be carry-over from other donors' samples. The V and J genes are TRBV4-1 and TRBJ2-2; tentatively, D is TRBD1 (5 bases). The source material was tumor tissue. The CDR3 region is CASSLTGESTGELFF. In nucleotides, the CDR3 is TGCGCCAGCAGCTTAACAGGAGAATCTACCGGGGAGCTGTTTTTT.